A single sample gave rise to the 5 T cell receptor beta chains below, sequenced in a study of cytomegalovirus exposure and HLA in healthy donors. The data were produced by immunoSEQ multiplex PCR, yet TCRdb's version contains in-frame clones alone and is incomplete. In the table there are about 110,000 clones, around 85% of which are singletons. Material for sequencing was PBMCs. Every receptor here comes from a woman younger than 35 in good health and CMV-seronegative.

The CDR3 region has the DNA TGTGCCAGCAGCTTATACTTACCCACAGATACGCAGTATTTT. Its protein is CASSLYLPTDTQYF. V usage is TRBV7-9 and J usage is TRBJ2-3, with D hard to call. V shed 2 bases and J shed 2 bases, with 8 bases lying between them. The CDR3 is made up of 14 amino acids. CDR1 and CDR2 from the germline V gene are SEHNR and FQNEAQ (reference sequence).

This chain connects TRBV5-4 to TRBJ2-3, with 8 positions matching TRBD1. The CDR3 extends over 15 amino acids. CDR1 and CDR2 (germline): SGHNT, YYREEE (reference sequence). With V trimmed by 4 bases and J by 6 bases, 10 bases remained unmatched. CDR3 loop: CASSADRGWLDTQYF. CDR3 DNA: TGTGCCAGCAGCGCCGACAGGGGTTGGTTGGATACGCAGTATTTT.

The chain links TRBV7-6 to TRBJ2-3; D remains unclear. The V and J ends lost 4 bases and 2 bases respectively, with 4 bases between them. The CDR3 loop spans 12 amino acids. The germline CDR1 and CDR2 sequences are SGHVS and FNYEAQ. The CDR3 sequence is CASSYTTDTQYF. CDR3 nucleotides: TGTGCCAGCAGCTACACCACAGATACGCAGTATTTT.

This sequence joins TRBV30 and TRBJ2-2; the D gene is possibly TRBD2 (5 bases). CDR3 length equals 11 residues. Trimming cost V 4 bases and J 8 bases, with 8 bases left between them. Germline V CDR1 and CDR2: GTSNPN, SVGIG (reference sequence). The CDR3 DNA follows: TGTGCCTGGAACCGGGGTGGGGAGCTGTTTTTT. This encodes CAWNRGGELFF.

The chain couples TRBV6-5 to TRBJ1-5; a weak D match, TRBD1 (6 bases). The CDR3 consists of 16 residues. Germline lookup yields CDR1 MNHEY and CDR2 SVGAGI. Trimming pared 4 bases from V and 2 bases from J, leaving 15 bases between. CDR3: CASSFSGEGGNQPQHF. The CDR3 DNA follows: TGTGCCAGCAGTTTCAGCGGGGAGGGGGGCAATCAGCCCCAGCATTTT.